This T cell receptor (beta chain) emerged from a study of blood T cell repertoires in COVID-19 (dated by TCRdb to about 2020). At the level of the whole study: Samples from collaborators originated in the United States, Italy and Spain and spanned both the acute and convalescent phases of COVID-19. Sample metadata almost always included a de-identified subject ID, COVID-19 status, age in years and sex. Where available, HLA class I and class II types were obtained from metadata supplied by the sample provider rather than from assay-based typing. Deeply sampled blood TCRbeta repertoires from subjects exposed to, actively infected with, or recovered from COVID-19 were included in the dataset. The repertoires were made available in a free public database intended to serve as a resource for research on the immune response to SARS-CoV-2. The samples were drawn from the first 160 participants of the ongoing ImmuneRACE study and from under 1,500 subjects provided by 6 global collaborators. The material from the prospective study consisted of cDNA or gDNA derived from T cells, B-cell-depleted T cells, or PBMCs.

Compared with germline, V lacks 9 bases and J lacks 3 bases; bases without a gene match: 4. The germline V gene sets CDR1 to KGHDR and CDR2 to SFDVKD. CDR3 length: 14 amino acids, cysteine to phenylalanine. Only the CDR3 DNA stays, 42 bases, in frame from base 1. As regards this clone: Its recognized antigen is unknown. No qualities accompany the bases; no much larger clone lies one base away.

The collaborating institutions used their own protocols to collect whole blood in K2EDTA tubes. For TCRbeta analysis, collaborators shipped samples in one of three forms: frozen whole blood, isolated PBMCs, or DNA extracted from either of those sample types. TCRbeta CDR3 regions were amplified from genomic DNA by means of the immunoSEQ Assay, a bias-controlled multiplex PCR. Processing in the source paper ran as follows. Within the assay, amplification of reference gene primers was used to estimate how many nucleated cells each sample contained. To quantify the absolute abundance of each unique TCRbeta CDR3 rearrangement, sequence reads were collapsed and filtered. For each sample, productive Simpson clonality was calculated as the square root of Simpson's diversity index over productive rearrangements. The source is immuneACCESS, and TCRdb retained only in-frame sequences with V and J called. Part of the clones is not carried over; for the studies checked, unresolved V genes explain less than half of this, and the remainder is unexplained. The D gene and trimming were derived from the DNA, and the V and J assignments and clone size from that table. Across this sample there are some 380,000 clones, with around 90% seen only once. In total, the top ten clones hold approximately 6.2% of the sample.

Summary of the overall study and its limitations: The quantity of clinical and demographic metadata differed by source and by participant and was supplied without curation.

This receptor was obtained from a young man with active or convalescent COVID-19. Recombination connected TRBV24-1 to TRBJ2-2; 9 junctional bases match TRBD1. Sequencing used peripheral blood. Here is the DNA: TGTGCCACCCGTCGACAGGGGGACACCGGGGAGCTGTTTTTT. This sequence encodes CATRRQGDTGELFF.